One sample yielded the 8 T cell receptor beta chains listed below, sequenced in a study of regulatory T cells in long-lasting Graves disease. Time point described: newly diagnosed GD, antithyroid drugs for less than 3 months. PBMCs provided the RNA from which the TCR library was made. Both iRepertoire HTBI primers and Arm-PCR of CDR3 regions were used to build the TCR beta libraries. Using its own MiXCR run on the multiplex PCR reads, TCRdb lists one record per CDR3 protein. The sample carries a few hundred thousand distinct CDR3 sequences, 15% recorded once. These data were also reused for a study on T cells in Graves' hyperthyroidism and ophthalmopathy.

The sequences come from peripheral blood mononuclear cells (PBMCs), collected at new diagnosis, from a patient treated with antithyroid drugs. Receptors were obtained from a woman in her thirties or forties with Graves disease.

This clonotype was counted many times. The chain has TRBV29-1 and TRBJ2-5; unclear D gene. Looked up from germline, CDR1 is SQVTM and CDR2 is ANQGSEA. Trimming stripped 2 bases from V and 2 bases from J, with 3 bases between. The CDR3 is 11 residues long. The CDR3 sequence is CSVEYQETQYF. As DNA, the CDR3 is TGCAGCGTTGAATATCAAGAGACCCAGTACTTC.

This clonotype came up many times. The J gene is TRBJ1-3, the V gene TRBV12-3 or TRBV12-4, with a weak D call TRBD1 (6 bases). Trimming left V 6 bases short and J 0 bases short, with 9 bases between. The CDR3 is 14 residues long. The CDR3: CASSRTDSGNTIYF. Here the CDR3 DNA reads TGTGCCAGCAGCCGGACAGACTCTGGAAACACCATATATTTT.

Of note for this clonotype: One end of the junction does not line up with germline, which may come from a read error. Here the CDR3 reads CASSLRHQEAQYF. The CDR3 nucleotides are TGTGCCAGCAGCCTCCGGCACCAAGAGGCCCAGTACTTC. This chain connects TRBV5-4 to TRBJ2-5, with D uncertain. The CDR3 consists of 13 residues. Germline V lookup: CDR1 SGHNT, CDR2 YYREEE (reference sequence).

This clonotype was counted ten times or more. This chain connects TRBV20-1 to TRBJ2-4; 7 positions agree with TRBD2. Germline lookup yields CDR1 DFQATT and CDR2 SNEGSKA (reference sequence). The CDR3 spans 16 residues. With 6 bases clipped from V and 1 base from J, the junction kept 12 bases outside the gene matches. The CDR3 DNA sequence: TGCAGTGCCCATAGGACCGGGAGGTCTGCCAAAAACATTCAGTACTTC. Its protein product is CSAHRTGRSAKNIQYF.

This clonotype has a count of ten or more. J is TRBJ1-1 and V is TRBV19, with D possibly TRBD1 on 5 matching bases. The CDR3 has 14 amino acids. Trimming took off 3 bases at V and 4 bases at J, with 12 bases between the two ends. Per the germline V gene, CDR1 is LNHDA and CDR2 is SQIVND (reference sequence). The CDR3: CASSMVRGGTEAFF. The CDR3 DNA reads TGTGCCAGTAGTATGGTCCGGGGCGGCACTGAAGCTTTCTTT.

The V call is TRBV5-4, the J call TRBJ2-7; D tentatively reads TRBD1 or TRBD2 (7 bases each). This CDR3 has 14 amino acids. The V end lost 2 bases, the J end lost 6 bases, and 15 bases lay between the germline ends. Germline assignment: CDR1 SGHNT and CDR2 YYREEE (reference sequence). CDR3 loop: CASSFRGTMGEQYF. CDR3 coding DNA: TGTGCCAGCAGCTTCAGGGGGACTATGGGCGAGCAGTACTTC. Full variable domain (missing parts from reference TRBV5-4 and TRBJ2-7): ETGVTQSPTHLIKTRGQQVTLRCSSQSGHNTVSWYQQALGQGPQFIFQYYREEENGRGNFPPRFSGLQFPNYSSELNVNALELDDSALYLCASSFRGTMGEQYFGPGTRLTVT.

This clonotype was counted only a few times. The chain combines TRBV4-3 with TRBJ1-1; D is possibly TRBD1 (5 bases). The germline CDR1 and CDR2 sequences are LGHNA and YSLEER. The CDR3 extends over 14 amino acids. The ends were cut back, 0 bases at V and 5 bases at J, with 10 bases in the middle. Written as DNA, the CDR3 is TGCGCCAGCAGCCAAGAGGTAGGGGATACTGAAGCTTTCTTT. It is translated as CASSQEVGDTEAFF.

The rearrangement links TRBV29-1 to TRBJ1-2; a weak D match, TRBD1 (5 bases). Germline V gives CDR1 SQVTM, CDR2 ANQGSEA. The CDR3 totals 14 residues. Between the trimmed V and J ends, which lost 1 base and 4 bases, there was a span of 13 bases. CDR3 bases: TGCAGCGTTGAAGGTCTGGGAAGGGGCTATGGCTACACCTTC. The encoded protein is CSVEGLGRGYGYTF.